This TCR beta chain was observed in a study of Tregs in tolerant kidney transplant recipients. Clones were sequenced by immunoSEQ multiplex PCR, and TCRdb holds only the in-frame ones, with some missing. The table shows approximately 17,000 clones, with about 57% occurring only once. The CDR3 totals 13 residues. V lost 4 bases, J lost 1 base, and 7 bases lay in between. Germline CDR1 is SEHNR and CDR2 is FQNEAQ (reference sequence). Study outcomes and limitations: The most relevant donor-specific Treg TCRbeta repertoire apparently came from expansion with activated donor B cells. Biological reproducibility was not directly addressed in this study.

Turning to this clone: Its antigen is still unknown.

Material: Tregs from blood cultured with allogeneic cells. The receptor was derived from a human donor in good health. The rearrangement uses TRBV7-9 and TRBJ2-5, with D unclear. For the CDR3, the DNA is TGTGCCAGCAGCTATAGTATCCAAGAGACCCAGTACTTC. It yields the protein CASSYSIQETQYF.